This T cell receptor (beta chain) was found in a study of T-cell memory formation after mild COVID-19. Study-wide findings and caveats: A second wave expanding day 15 to 37 was CD4+-biased; contracting clones were balanced.

Germline V CDR1 and CDR2: ENHRY, SYGVKD. The CDR3 runs 13 residues. The V and J ends lost 2 bases and 6 bases respectively, with 10 bases between them. Concerning this clonotype: Its antigen remains unknown.

Constant-segment primers were used for 5'RACE, and the resulting TCR alpha and TCR beta cDNA libraries carried sample barcodes and UMIs. TCRdb reprocessed the 5' RACE reads with MiXCR, giving one entry per CDR3 protein. This table has under 700,000 distinct CDR3 sequences, around 21% appearing once. The source of this sequence is an adult woman who had mild COVID-19 (a few samples of this study predate the infection). Cell type and time point are not known. The sequencing sample was made of PBMCs or a T cell subset sorted from them (not recorded which). This chain links TRBV10-3 with TRBJ1-1; D not resolved. This CDR3 is CAISEVLSPEAFF. CDR3 bases: TGTGCCATCAGTGAGGTCTTGTCCCCTGAAGCTTTCTTT.